The source of this T cell receptor (beta chain) is a study of Graves' ophthalmopathy and Graves' hyperthyroidism. The V gene lost 4 bases and the J gene lost 0 bases, with 5 bases spanning the gap. Germline CDR1 ENHRY, CDR2 SYGVKD. This CDR3 has 13 amino acids. Study outcomes and limitations: Detection in blood was also observed for most expanded thyroid clonotypes above 0.001 frequency. A roughly 80% specificity and around 88% sensitivity were achieved by a 13-signature model that separated ophthalmopathy from stable hyperthyroidism.

Amplified TCR beta CDR3 regions were obtained using RNA transcripts as template. HTBI primers were used in a first-round RT-PCR, which preceded a second-round multiplex PCR. One entry per CDR3 protein results from TCRdb running MiXCR on the multiplex PCR reads. Here the sample spans around 600,000 distinct CDR3 sequences, about two fifths being singletons. Uncontrolled infections, other autoimmune diseases, pregnancy or lactation barred patients from enrollment. The PBMCs originated from around 10 ml of fresh peripheral blood. This clonotype has just a few counts. Its antigen is undetermined. The chain carries TRBV10-3 and TRBJ2-3; D unclear. The TCR comes from an adult man with Graves' ophthalmopathy. Material: peripheral blood. The CDR3 DNA sequence: TGTGCCATCAGTGCACAGAGCACAGATACGCAGTATTTT. Translating gives CAISAQSTDTQYF.